This TCR beta chain was captured by sequencing in a study of T cell responses to AZD1222 COVID-19 vaccine. Regarding the study as a whole: Breadth and depth of Spike-specific TCRs rose after two AZD1222 doses.

Trimming left V 4 bases short and J 2 bases short, with 17 bases between. The CDR3 sequence is 16 residues long. Per germline, CDR1 SGHKS and CDR2 YYEKEE (reference sequence). Sequenced by immunoSEQ multiplex PCR; TCRdb stores in-frame clones only, minus some. Counted here are over 150,000 clones, 90% to 95% occurring once; the ten biggest clones make up around 4.6%. To note about this clone: Antigen unknown.

The chain links TRBV5-5 to TRBJ2-3; D unclear. Source: peripheral blood, taken on day 0 of MenACWY control vaccination. This clonotype originated in an adult in good health. The CDR3 bases are TGTGCCAGCAGCCAGGACGTGGGCAGACTCACAGATACGCAGTATTTT. Translation: CASSQDVGRLTDTQYF.